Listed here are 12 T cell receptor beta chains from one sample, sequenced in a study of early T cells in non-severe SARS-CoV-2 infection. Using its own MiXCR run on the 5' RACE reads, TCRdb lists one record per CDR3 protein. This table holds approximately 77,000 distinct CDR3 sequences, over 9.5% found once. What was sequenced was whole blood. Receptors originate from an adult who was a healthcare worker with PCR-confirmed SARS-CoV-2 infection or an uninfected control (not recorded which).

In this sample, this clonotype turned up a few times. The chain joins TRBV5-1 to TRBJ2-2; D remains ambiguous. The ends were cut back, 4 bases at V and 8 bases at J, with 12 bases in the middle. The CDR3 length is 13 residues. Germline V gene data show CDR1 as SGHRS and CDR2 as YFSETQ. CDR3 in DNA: TGCGCCAGCAGCCCCCTTATGGCTGGGGAGCTGTTTTTT. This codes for CASSPLMAGELFF.

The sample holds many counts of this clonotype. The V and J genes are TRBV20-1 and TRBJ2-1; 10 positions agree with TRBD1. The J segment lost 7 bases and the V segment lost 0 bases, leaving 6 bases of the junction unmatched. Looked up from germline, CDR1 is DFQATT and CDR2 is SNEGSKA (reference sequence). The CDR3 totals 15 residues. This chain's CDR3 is CSARDRTGGNNEQFF. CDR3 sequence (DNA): TGCAGTGCTAGAGATAGGACAGGGGGAAATAATGAGCAGTTCTTC.

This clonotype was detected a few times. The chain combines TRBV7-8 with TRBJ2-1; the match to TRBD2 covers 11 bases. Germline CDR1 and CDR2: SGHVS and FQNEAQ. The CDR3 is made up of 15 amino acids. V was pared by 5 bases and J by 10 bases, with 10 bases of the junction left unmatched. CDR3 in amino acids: CASSPSRLAGSEQFF. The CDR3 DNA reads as TGTGCCAGCAGCCCCTCGCGACTAGCGGGATCCGAGCAGTTCTTC.

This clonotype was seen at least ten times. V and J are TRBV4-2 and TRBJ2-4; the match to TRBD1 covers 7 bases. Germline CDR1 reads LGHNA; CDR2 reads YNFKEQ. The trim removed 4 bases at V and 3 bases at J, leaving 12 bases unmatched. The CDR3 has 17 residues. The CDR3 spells CASSPLTGERGKNIQYF. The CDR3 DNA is TGTGCCAGCAGCCCGCTCACAGGGGAGAGAGGCAAAAACATTCAGTACTTC.

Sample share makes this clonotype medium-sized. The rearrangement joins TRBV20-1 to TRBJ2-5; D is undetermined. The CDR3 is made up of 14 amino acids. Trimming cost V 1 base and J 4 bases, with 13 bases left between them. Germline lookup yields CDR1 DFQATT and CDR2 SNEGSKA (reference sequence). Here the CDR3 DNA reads TGCAGTGCTAGAGGGTATGGGGAAGGAGAGACCCAGTACTTC. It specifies CSARGYGEGETQYF.

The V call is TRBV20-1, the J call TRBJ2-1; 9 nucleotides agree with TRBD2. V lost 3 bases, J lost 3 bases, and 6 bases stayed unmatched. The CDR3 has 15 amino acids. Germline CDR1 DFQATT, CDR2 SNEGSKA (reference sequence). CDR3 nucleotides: TGCAGTGCTAGGGGGACTAGCAGCTTCTACAATGAGCAGTTCTTC. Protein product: CSARGTSSFYNEQFF.

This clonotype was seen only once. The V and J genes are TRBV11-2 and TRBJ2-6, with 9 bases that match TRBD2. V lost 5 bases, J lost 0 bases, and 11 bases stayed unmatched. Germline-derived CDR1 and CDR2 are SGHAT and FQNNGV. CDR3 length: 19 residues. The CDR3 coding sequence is TGTGCCAGCAGCCCTCTAGGACTAGCGTCGGCCTCTGGGGCCAACGTCCTGACTTTC. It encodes CASSPLGLASASGANVLTF.

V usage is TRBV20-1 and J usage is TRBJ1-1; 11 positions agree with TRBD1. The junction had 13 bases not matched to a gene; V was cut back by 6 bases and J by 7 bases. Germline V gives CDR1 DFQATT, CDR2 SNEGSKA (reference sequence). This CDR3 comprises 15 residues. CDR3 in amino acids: CSAPGTGGSGDEAFF. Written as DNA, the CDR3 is TGCAGTGCCCCCGGGACAGGGGGTTCTGGAGATGAAGCTTTCTTT.

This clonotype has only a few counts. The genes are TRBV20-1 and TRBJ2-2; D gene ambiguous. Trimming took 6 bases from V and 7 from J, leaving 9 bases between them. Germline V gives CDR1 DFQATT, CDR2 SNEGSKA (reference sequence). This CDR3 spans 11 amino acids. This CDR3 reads CSAALGGELFF. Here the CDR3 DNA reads TGCAGTGCCGCCTTGGGCGGGGAGCTGTTTTTT.

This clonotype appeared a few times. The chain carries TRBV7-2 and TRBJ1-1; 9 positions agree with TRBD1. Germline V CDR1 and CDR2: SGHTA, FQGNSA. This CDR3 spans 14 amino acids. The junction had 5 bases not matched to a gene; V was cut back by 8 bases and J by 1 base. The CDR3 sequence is CASRTGAGNTEAFF. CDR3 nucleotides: TGTGCCAGCCGGACAGGGGCGGGGAACACTGAAGCTTTCTTT.

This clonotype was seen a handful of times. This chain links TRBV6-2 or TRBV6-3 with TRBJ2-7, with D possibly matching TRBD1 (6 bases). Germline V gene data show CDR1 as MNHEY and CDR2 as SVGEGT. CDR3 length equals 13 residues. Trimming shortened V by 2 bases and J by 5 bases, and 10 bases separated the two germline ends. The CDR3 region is CASSYAQGNEQYF. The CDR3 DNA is TGTGCCAGCAGTTACGCGCAGGGGAACGAGCAGTACTTC.

CDR3 sequence reads: CASRTPGTDTQYF. CDR3 DNA sequence: TGTGCCAGCCGGACACCAGGCACAGATACGCAGTATTTT. The chain combines TRBV28 with TRBJ2-3; a possible D gene is TRBD1 (5 bases). The CDR3 totals 13 residues. V was shortened by 8 bases and J by 1 base, with 10 bases between the two germline ends. Germline V gives CDR1 MDHEN, CDR2 SYDVKM.